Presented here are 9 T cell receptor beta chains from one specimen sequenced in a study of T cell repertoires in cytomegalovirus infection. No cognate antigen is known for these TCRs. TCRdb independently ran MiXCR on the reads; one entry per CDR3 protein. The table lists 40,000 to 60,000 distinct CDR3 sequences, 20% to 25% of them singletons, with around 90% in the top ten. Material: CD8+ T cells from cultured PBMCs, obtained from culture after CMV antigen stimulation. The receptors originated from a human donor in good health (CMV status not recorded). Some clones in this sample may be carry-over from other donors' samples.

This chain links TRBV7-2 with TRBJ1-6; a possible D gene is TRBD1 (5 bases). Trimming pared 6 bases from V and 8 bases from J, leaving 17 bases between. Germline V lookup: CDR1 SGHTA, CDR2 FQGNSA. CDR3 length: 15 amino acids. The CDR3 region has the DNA TGTGCCAGCAGATCCCAGGGAAAGAGGGATTCACCCCTCCACTTT. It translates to CASRSQGKRDSPLHF. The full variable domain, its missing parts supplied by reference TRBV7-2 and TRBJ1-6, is GAGVSQSPSNKVTEKGKDVELRCDPISGHTALYWYRQSLGQGLEFLIYFQGNSAPDKSGLPSDRFSAERTGGSVSTLTIQRTQQEDSAVYLCASRSQGKRDSPLHFGNGTRLTVT.

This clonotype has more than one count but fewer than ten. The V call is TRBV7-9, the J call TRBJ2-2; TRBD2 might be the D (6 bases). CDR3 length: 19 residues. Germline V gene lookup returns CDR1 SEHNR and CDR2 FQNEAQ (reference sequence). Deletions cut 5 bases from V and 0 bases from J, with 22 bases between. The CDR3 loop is CASSLPTGAGYANTGELFF. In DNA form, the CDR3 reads TGTGCCAGCAGCCTCCCTACGGGAGCGGGCTATGCGAACACCGGGGAGCTGTTTTTT.

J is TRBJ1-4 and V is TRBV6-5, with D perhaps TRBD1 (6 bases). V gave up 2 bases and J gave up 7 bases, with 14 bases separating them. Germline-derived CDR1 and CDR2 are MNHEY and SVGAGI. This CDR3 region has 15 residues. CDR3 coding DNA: TGTGCCAGCAGTTACGGGCCGGGGGACATTGAAAAACTGTTTTTT. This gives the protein CASSYGPGDIEKLFF.

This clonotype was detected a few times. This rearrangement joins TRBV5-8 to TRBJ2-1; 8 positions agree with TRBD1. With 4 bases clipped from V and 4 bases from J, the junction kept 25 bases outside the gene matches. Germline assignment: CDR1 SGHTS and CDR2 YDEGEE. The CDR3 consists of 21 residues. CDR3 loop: CASSRSLTGAYSGNPYNEQFF. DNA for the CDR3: TGTGCCAGCAGCCGATCTCTGACAGGGGCGTACAGCGGTAATCCATACAATGAGCAGTTCTTC.

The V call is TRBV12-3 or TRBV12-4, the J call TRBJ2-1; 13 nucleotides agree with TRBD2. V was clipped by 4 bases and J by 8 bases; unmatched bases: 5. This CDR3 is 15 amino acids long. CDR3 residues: CASSSTSGGPHEQFF. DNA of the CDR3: TGTGCCAGCAGTTCGACTAGCGGGGGGCCCCATGAGCAGTTCTTC.

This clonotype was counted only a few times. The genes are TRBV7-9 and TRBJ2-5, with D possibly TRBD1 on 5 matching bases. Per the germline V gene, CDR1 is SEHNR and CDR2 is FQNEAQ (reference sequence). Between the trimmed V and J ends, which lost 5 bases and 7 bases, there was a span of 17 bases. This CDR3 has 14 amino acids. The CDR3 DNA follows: TGTGCCAGCAGCCCCCCCGGGTCGCAGGGGACCCAGTACTTC. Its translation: CASSPPGSQGTQYF. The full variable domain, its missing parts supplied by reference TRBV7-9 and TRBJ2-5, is DTGVSQNPRHKITKRGQNVTFRCDPISEHNRLYWYRQTLGQGPEFLTYFQNEAQLEKSRLLSDRFSAERPKGSFSTLEIQRTEQGDSAMYLCASSPPGSQGTQYFGPGTRLLVL.

This CDR3 is CASGHLGPSGNEQFF. As DNA, the CDR3 is TGTGCTAGTGGTCACCTTGGACCCTCGGGGAATGAGCAGTTCTTC. The chain combines TRBV12-5 with TRBJ2-1; TRBD2 might be the D (5 bases). The V gene's germline CDR1 is LGHNT and CDR2 FRNRAP. V shed 5 bases and J shed 7 bases, with 18 bases lying between them. The CDR3 is 15 residues long.

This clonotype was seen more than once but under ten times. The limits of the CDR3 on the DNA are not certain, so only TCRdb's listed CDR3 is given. CDR3: CASSSRETLRAGELFF. This sequence joins TRBV7-2 and TRBJ2-2; the table's TRBD1 call for D was not verified on the DNA. From its first to its last residue, the CDR3 has 16 amino acids. In germline, CDR1 is SGHTA, CDR2 FQGNSA.

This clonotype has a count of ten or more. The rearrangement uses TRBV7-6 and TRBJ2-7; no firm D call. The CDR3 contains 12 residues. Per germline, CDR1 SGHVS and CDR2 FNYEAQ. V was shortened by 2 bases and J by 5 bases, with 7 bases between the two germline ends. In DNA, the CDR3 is TGTGCCAGCAGCTTAACAACAGACGAGCAGTACTTC. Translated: CASSLTTDEQYF.